The TCR beta chain described here comes from a study of identical twins. Each donor (without exception) was a healthy Caucasian. A universal primer site was incorporated via template switching, and the cDNA contained unique molecular identifiers. TCRdb recomputed calls from the 5' RACE reads with MiXCR, one row per CDR3 protein. Here the sample spans around 1.7 million distinct CDR3 sequences, less than 35% being singletons. CDR3 length: 14 residues. Germline V gives CDR1 SEHNR, CDR2 FQNEAQ (reference sequence). Trimming took off 5 bases at V and 2 bases at J, with 12 bases between the two ends. This chain links TRBV7-9 with TRBJ1-1; TRBD1 might be the D (5 bases). This clonotype originated in a newborn girl in good health. The source material was cord blood. This CDR3 is CASSLVDSNTEAFF. CDR3 nucleotides: TGTGCCAGCAGCCTGGTCGACAGCAACACTGAAGCTTTCTTT.